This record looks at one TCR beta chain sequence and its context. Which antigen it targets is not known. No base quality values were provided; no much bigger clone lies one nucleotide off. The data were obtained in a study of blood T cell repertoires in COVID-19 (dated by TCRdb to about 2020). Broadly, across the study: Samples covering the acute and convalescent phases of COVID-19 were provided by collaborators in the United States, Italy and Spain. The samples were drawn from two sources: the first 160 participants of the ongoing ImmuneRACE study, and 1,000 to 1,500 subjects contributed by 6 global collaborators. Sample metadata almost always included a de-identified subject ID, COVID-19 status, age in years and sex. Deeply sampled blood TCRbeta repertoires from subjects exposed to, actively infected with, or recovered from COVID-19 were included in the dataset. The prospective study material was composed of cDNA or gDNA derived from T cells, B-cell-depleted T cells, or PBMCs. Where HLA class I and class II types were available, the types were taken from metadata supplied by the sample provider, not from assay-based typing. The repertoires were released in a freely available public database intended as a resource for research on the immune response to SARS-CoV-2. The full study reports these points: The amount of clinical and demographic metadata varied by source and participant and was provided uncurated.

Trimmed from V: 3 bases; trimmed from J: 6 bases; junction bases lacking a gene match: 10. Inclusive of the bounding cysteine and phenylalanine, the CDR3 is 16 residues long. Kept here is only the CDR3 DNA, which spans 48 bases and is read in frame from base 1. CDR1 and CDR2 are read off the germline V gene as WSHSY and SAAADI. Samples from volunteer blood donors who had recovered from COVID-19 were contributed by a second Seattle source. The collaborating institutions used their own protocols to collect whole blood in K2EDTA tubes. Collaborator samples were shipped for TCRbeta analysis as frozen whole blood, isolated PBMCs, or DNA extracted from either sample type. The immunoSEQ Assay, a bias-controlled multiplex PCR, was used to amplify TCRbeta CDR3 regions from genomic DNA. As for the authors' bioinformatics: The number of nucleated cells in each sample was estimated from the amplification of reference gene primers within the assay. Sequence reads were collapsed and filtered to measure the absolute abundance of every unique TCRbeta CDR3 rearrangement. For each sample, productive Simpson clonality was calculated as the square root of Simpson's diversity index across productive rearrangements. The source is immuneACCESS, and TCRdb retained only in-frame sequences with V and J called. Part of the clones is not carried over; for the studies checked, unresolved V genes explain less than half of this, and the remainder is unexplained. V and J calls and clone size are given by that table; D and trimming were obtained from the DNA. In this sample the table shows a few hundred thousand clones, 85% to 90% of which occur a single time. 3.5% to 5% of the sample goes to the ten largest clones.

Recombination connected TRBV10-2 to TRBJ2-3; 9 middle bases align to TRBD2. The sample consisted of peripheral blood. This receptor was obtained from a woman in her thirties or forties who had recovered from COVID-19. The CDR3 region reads CASSERLAGVSDTQYF. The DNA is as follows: TGCGCCAGCAGTGAAAGATTAGCGGGGGTATCGGATACGCAGTATTTT.